The T cell receptor beta chain described here comes from a study of technical replicates of blood from a few donors. Some clones are missing from TCRdb's copy, which holds only in-frame ones; the method was immunoSEQ multiplex PCR. The sample carries 74,000 or so clones, 95% to 97% recorded once. Trimming removed 0 bases at V and 0 bases at J, with 12 bases between. This CDR3 contains 16 residues. Per the germline V gene, CDR1 is SQVTM and CDR2 is ANQGSEA. Specimen: T cells isolated from PBMCs. The rearrangement links TRBV29-1 to TRBJ1-5, with D unclear. This sequence originates from a human donor in good health. The CDR3 DNA follows: TGCAGCGTTGAAGATGGAGGGCGGGATAGCAATCAGCCCCAGCATTTT. As protein: CSVEDGGRDSNQPQHF. The full variable domain, in which reference TRBV29-1 and TRBJ1-5 provide the parts outside the CDR3, is SAVISQKPSRDICQRGTSLTIQCQVDSQVTMMFWYRQQPGQSLTLIATANQGSEATYESGFVIDKFPISRPNLTFSTLTVSNMSPEDSSIYLCSVEDGGRDSNQPQHFGDGTRLSIL.